This TCR beta chain was identified during a study of blood T cell repertoires in COVID-19. Study in general: The cDNA or gDNA used as material had been derived from T cells, B-cell-depleted T cells, or PBMCs.

J lost 9 bases, V lost 3 bases, and 5 bases had no gene match. The CDR3 covers 13 residues. Data came from immunoSEQ multiplex PCR; TCRdb stores just in-frame clones and leaves some out. The sample carries about 210,000 clones, about 79% recorded once. The chain carries TRBV12-3 or TRBV12-4 and TRBJ2-1, with 7 bases aligning to TRBD2. The specimen was peripheral blood. The receptor was derived from a man aged 45-60 years with active or convalescent COVID-19. CDR3 region: CASSFQGGGEQFF. The CDR3 bases are TGTGCCAGCAGTTTTCAGGGCGGGGGTGAGCAGTTCTTC.